Each of the 4 T cell receptor beta chains below was sequenced from the same sample in a study of blood T cell repertoires in COVID-19 (TCRdb year 2020). Libraries were made using the immunoSEQ multiplex PCR assay. TCRdb retrieved this table from immuneACCESS and kept in-frame rearrangements only. Not all clones are present; in checked studies, unresolved V genes account for under half, and no reason is known for the remainder. The sample has more than 60,000 clones on record, roughly four fifths of them singletons. The top ten clonotypes cover less than 15% of the sample. The material sequenced was peripheral blood. These receptors came from a man aged 50 or older with COVID-19, enrolled during active disease.

V usage is TRBV5-8 and J usage is TRBJ1-1, with D perhaps matching TRBD1 (5 bases). CDR3 size: 13 residues. Germline V CDR1 and CDR2: SGHTS, YDEGEE. The V gene lost 0 bases and the J gene lost 4 bases, with 7 bases spanning the gap. CDR3 sequence reads: CASSLDGGTEAFF. In DNA form, the CDR3 reads TGTGCCAGCAGCTTGGACGGGGGCACTGAAGCTTTCTTT.

V and J are TRBV11-2 and TRBJ2-7; 8 positions match TRBD2. This CDR3 spans 13 amino acids. Germline trimming cut 10 bases from V and 0 bases from J; bases unmatched to any gene: 5. Germline assignment: CDR1 SGHAT and CDR2 FQNNGV. CDR3 region: CATGGGSSYEQYF. The CDR3 bases are TGTGCCACCGGGGGGGGCAGCTCCTACGAGCAGTACTTC.

The chain is built from TRBV6-1 and TRBJ1-2, with D perhaps TRBD1 (5 bases). Trimming removed 1 base at V and 4 bases at J, with 10 bases between. This CDR3 contains 14 residues. Per the germline V gene, CDR1 is MNHNS and CDR2 is SASEGT. DNA of the CDR3: TGTGCCAGCAGTGAAGGCAACCAGGGCTATGGCTACACCTTC. Encoded protein: CASSEGNQGYGYTF.

The chain couples TRBV30 to TRBJ1-2; D not certain. V was pared by 2 bases and J by 5 bases, with 9 bases between. There are 12 residues in the CDR3. The V gene's germline CDR1 is GTSNPN and CDR2 SVGIG (reference sequence). In DNA, the CDR3 is TGTGCCTGGAGTCTCAGAACATATGGCTACACCTTC. It encodes CAWSLRTYGYTF.